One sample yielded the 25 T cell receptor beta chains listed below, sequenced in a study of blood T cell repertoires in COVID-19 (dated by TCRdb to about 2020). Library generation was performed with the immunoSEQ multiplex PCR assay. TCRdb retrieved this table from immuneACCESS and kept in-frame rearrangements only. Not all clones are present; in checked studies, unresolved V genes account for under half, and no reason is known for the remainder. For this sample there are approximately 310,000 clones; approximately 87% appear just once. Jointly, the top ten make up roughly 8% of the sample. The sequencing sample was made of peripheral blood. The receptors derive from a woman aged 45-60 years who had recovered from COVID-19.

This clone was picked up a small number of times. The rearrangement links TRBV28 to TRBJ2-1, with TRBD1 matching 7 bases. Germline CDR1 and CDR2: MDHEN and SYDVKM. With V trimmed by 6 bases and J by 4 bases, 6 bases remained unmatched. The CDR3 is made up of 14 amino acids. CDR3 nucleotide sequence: TGTGCCAGCAGAACCGGGACAGTTTACAATGAGCAGTTCTTC. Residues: CASRTGTVYNEQFF.

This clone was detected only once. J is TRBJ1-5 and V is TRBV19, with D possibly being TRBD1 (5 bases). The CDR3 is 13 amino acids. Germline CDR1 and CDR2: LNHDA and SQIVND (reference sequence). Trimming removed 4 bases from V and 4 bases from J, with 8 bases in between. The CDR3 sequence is CASSNAGNQPQHF. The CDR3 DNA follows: TGTGCCAGTAGTAACGCAGGGAATCAGCCCCAGCATTTT.

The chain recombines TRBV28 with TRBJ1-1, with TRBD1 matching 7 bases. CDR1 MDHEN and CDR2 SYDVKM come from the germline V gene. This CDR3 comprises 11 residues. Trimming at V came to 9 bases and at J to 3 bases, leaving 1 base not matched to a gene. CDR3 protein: CASTGDTEAFF. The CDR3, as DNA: TGTGCCAGTACAGGGGACACTGAAGCTTTCTTT. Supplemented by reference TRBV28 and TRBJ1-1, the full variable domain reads DVKVTQSSRYLVKRTGEKVFLECVQDMDHENMFWYRQDPGLGLRLIYFSYDVKMKEKGDIPEGYSVSREKKERFSLILESASTNQTSMYLCASTGDTEAFFGQGTRLTVV.

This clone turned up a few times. The CDR3 coding sequence is TGTGCCAGCAGCCAAGTCGGAGTAGCTGGGGCCAACGTCCTGACTTTC. Amino acid sequence: CASSQVGVAGANVLTF. This chain links TRBV3-1 (or the pseudogene TRBV3-2) with TRBJ2-6; D is undetermined. V lost 1 base to trimming and J lost 2 bases, with 9 bases between them. The germline V gene has CDR1 LGHDT and CDR2 YNNKEL (reference sequence). The CDR3 has 16 residues.

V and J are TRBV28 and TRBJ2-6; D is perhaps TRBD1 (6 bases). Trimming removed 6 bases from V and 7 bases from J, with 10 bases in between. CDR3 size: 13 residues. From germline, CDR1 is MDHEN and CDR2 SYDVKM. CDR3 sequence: CASSAGGANVLTF. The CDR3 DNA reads TGTGCCAGCAGCGCTGGGGGCGCCAACGTCCTGACTTTC.

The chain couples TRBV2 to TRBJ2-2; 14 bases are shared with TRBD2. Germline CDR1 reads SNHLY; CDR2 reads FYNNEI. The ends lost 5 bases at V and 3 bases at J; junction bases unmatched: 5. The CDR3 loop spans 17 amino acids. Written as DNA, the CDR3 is TGTGCCAGCAGTTCCGGGGGACTAGCGGGGGACACCGGGGAGCTGTTTTTT. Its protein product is CASSSGGLAGDTGELFF.

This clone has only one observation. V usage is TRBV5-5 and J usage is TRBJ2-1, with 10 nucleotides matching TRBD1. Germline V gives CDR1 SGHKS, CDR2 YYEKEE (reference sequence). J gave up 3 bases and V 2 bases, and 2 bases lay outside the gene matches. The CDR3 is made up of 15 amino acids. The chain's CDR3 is CASSFRTGGYNEQFF. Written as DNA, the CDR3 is TGTGCCAGCAGCTTTCGGACAGGGGGCTACAATGAGCAGTTCTTC. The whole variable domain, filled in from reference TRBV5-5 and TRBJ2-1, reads DAGVTQSPTHLIKTRGQQVTLRCSPISGHKSVSWYQQVLGQGPQFIFQYYEKEERGRGNFPDRFSARQFPNYSSELNVNALLLGDSALYLCASSFRTGGYNEQFFGPGTRLTVL.

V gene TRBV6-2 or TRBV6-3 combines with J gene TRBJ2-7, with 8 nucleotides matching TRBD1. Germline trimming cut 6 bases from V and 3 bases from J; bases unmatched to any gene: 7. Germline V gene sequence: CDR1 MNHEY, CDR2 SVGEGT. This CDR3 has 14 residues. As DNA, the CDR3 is TGTGCCAGCAGCCGGGGACAGGCCAGCTACGAGCAGTACTTC. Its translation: CASSRGQASYEQYF.

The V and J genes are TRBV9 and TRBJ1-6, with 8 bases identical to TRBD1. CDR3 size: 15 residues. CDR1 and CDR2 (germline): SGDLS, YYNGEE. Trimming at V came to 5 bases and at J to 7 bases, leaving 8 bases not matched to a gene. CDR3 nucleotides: TGTGCCAGCAGTCCCGAGACAGGGGTGAATTCACCCCTCCACTTT. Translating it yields CASSPETGVNSPLHF.

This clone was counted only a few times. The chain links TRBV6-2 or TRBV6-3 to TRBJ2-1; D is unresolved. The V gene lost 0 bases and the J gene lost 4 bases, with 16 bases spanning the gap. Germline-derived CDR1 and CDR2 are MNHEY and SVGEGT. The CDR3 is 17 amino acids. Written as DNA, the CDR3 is TGTGCCAGCAGTTACTCTGAGGAGCTATCTGTTTACAATGAGCAGTTCTTC. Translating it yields CASSYSEELSVYNEQFF.

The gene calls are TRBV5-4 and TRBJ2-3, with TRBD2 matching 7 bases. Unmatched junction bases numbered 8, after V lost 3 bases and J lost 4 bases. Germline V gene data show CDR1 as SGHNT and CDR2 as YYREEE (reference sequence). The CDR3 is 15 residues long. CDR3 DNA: TGTGCCAGCAGCTACGGACTAGGGATGTCAGATACGCAGTATTTT. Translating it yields CASSYGLGMSDTQYF.

CDR3 sequence reads: CASSYSTLQETQYF. CDR3 DNA sequence: TGTGCCAGCAGTTACTCGACTCTGCAAGAGACCCAGTACTTC. This rearrangement joins TRBV6-2 or TRBV6-3 to TRBJ2-5; D is uncertain. The V end was cut by 0 bases, the J end by 2 bases, with 7 bases between. This CDR3 is 14 amino acids long. In germline, CDR1 is MNHEY, CDR2 SVGEGT.

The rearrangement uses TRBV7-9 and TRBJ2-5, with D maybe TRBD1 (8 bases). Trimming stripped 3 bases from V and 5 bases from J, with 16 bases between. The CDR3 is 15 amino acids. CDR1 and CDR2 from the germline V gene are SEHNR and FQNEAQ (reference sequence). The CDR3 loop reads CASSFGQGLRETQYF. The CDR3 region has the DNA TGTGCCAGCAGCTTCGGACAGGGACTAAGGGAGACCCAGTACTTC.

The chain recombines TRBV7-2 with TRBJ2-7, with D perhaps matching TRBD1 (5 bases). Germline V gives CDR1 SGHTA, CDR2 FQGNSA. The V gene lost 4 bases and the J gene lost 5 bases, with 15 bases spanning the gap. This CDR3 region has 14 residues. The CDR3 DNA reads TGTGCCAGCAGCTCATACGACAGACAAGACGAGCAGTACTTC. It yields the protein CASSSYDRQDEQYF.

The CDR3 DNA reads as TGCGCCAGCAGCTTGTGGACTAGCGGGACCTACGAGCAGTACTTC. Its protein product is CASSLWTSGTYEQYF. This chain links TRBV5-1 with TRBJ2-7, with TRBD2 matching 12 bases. V shed 1 base, J shed 2 bases, and the junction held 1 base outside the gene matches. The CDR3 contains 15 residues. Germline V CDR1 and CDR2: SGHRS, YFSETQ. The full variable domain, its missing parts supplied by reference TRBV5-1 and TRBJ2-7, is KAGVTQTPRYLIKTRGQQVTLSCSPISGHRSVSWYQQTPGQGLQFLFEYFSETQRNKGNFPGRFSGRQFSNSRSEMNVSTLELGDSALYLCASSLWTSGTYEQYFGPGTRLTVT.

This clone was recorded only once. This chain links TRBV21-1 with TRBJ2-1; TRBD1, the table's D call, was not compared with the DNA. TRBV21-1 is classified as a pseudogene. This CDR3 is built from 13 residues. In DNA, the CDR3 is TGTGCCCCCGGGACAGCGATCTACAATGAGCAGTTCTTC. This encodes CAPGTAIYNEQFF.

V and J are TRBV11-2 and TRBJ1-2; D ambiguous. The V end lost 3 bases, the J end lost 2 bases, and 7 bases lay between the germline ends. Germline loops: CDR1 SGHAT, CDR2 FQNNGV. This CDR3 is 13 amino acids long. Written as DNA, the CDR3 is TGTGCCAGCAGCTTCGGTTTCAACTATGGCTACACCTTC. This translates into CASSFGFNYGYTF.

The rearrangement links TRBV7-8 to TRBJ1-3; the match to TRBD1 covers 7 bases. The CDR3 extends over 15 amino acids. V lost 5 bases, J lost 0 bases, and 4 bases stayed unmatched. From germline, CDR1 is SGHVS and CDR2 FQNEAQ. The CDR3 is CASSRTGVSGNTIYF. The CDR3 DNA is TGTGCCAGCAGCCGGACAGGAGTCTCTGGAAACACCATATATTTT. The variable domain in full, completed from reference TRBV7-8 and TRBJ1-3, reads GAGVSQSPRYKVAKRGQDVALRCDPISGHVSLFWYQQALGQGPEFLTYFQNEAQLDKSGLPSDRFFAERPEGSVSTLKIQRTQQEDSAVYLCASSRTGVSGNTIYFGEGSWLTVV.

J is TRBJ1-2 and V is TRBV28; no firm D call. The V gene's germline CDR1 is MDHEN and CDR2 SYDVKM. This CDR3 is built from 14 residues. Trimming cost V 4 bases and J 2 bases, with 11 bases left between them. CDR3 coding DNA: TGTGCCAGCAGTTCCGGGGTTCAGAACTATGGCTACACCTTC. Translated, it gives CASSSGVQNYGYTF.

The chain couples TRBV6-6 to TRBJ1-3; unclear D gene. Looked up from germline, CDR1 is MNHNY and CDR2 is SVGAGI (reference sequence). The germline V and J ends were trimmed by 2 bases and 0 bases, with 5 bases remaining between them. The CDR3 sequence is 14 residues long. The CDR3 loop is CASSYPSSGNTIYF. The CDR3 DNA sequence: TGTGCCAGCAGTTACCCCAGCTCTGGAAACACCATATATTTT.

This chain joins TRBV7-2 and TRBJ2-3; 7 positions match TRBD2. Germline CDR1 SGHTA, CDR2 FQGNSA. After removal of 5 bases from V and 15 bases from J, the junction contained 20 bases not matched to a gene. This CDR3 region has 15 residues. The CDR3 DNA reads TGTGCCAGCAGCCCTGGTCCGGGGGGAGGGCCGTCACTTTATTTT. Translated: CASSPGPGGGPSLYF. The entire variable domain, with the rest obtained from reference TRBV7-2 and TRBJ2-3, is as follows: GAGVSQSPSNKVTEKGKDVELRCDPISGHTALYWYRQSLGQGLEFLIYFQGNSAPDKSGLPSDRFSAERTGGSVSTLTIQRTQQEDSAVYLCASSPGPGGGPSLYFGPGTRLTVL.

DNA for the CDR3: TGCAGCGTTGAAGAGGTCACAGATTTCACAGATACGCAGTATTTT. Its translation is CSVEEVTDFTDTQYF. The V and J genes are TRBV29-1 and TRBJ2-3; D is uncertain. Germline assignment: CDR1 SQVTM and CDR2 ANQGSEA. There are 15 residues in the CDR3. V was pared by 0 bases and J by 2 bases, with 12 bases between.

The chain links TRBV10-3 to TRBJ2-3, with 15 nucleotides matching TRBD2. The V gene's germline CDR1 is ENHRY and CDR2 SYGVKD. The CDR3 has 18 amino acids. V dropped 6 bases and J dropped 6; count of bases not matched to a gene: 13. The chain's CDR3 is CAIRPGPGLAGGGDTQYF. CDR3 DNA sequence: TGTGCCATCAGGCCGGGCCCAGGACTAGCGGGAGGGGGGGATACGCAGTATTTT.

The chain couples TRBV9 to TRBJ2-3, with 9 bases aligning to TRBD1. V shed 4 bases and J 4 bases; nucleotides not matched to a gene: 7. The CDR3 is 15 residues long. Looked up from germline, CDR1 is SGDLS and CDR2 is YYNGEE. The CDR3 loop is CASSLMGQGPDTQYF. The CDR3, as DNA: TGTGCCAGCAGCCTAATGGGACAGGGCCCAGATACGCAGTATTTT.

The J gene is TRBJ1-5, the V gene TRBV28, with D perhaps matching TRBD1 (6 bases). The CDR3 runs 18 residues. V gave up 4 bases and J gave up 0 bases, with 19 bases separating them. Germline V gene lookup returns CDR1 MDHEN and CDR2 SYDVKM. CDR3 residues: CASSSDRRGGVSNQPQHF. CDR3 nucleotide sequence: TGTGCCAGCAGTTCCGACCGGAGAGGGGGGGTTAGCAATCAGCCCCAGCATTTT. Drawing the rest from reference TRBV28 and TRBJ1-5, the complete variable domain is DVKVTQSSRYLVKRTGEKVFLECVQDMDHENMFWYRQDPGLGLRLIYFSYDVKMKEKGDIPEGYSVSREKKERFSLILESASTNQTSMYLCASSSDRRGGVSNQPQHFGDGTRLSIL.